This T cell receptor beta chain derives from a study of CD8+ T cells in alopecia areata (dated by TCRdb to 2017 to 2018). Turning to the overall study: The treated patients, all with moderate-to-severe alopecia areata, were enrolled in an open-label pilot trial of oral tofacitinib given at 5 to 10 mg twice daily. Patients stayed on tofacitinib for 6 to 18 months and then had 6 months of follow-up off drug so that delayed response and recurrence could be assessed. The study used high-throughput TCRbeta sequencing to examine T cell clonal expansion in alopecia areata, in both the C3H/HeJ mouse model and human patients. Human TCRbeta sequencing covered scalp tissue and sorted CD4+ and CD8+ peripheral blood T cells from patchy and totalis/universalis alopecia areata patients and healthy controls. Patients on tofacitinib were biopsied at baseline and after 4 and 24 weeks of treatment, and several of the patients also had a later scalp biopsy. Clonality in the scalp was compared among normal scalp (n=4), patchy alopecia areata scalp (n=8), and alopecia totalis/universalis scalp (n=8). RNA was obtained with the PAXgene miRNA kit for fixed scalp, the miRNeasy kit for PBMCs, and the RNeasy kit for mouse skin. immunoSEQ multiplex PCR using 35 Vbeta forward primers and 13 Jbeta reverse primers was used to amplify TCRbeta CDR3 regions.

Its CDR3 holds 16 amino acids, cysteine through phenylalanine. Only the CDR3 DNA is retained, 48 bases long and in frame from the first base. The germline V gene (reference sequence) gives CDR1 as LNHDA and CDR2 as SQIVND. Cut back by 5 bases and 0 bases, the V and J ends lie 16 bases apart. Libraries were constructed by the immunoSEQ multiplex PCR assay. RNA was extracted from all samples and reverse transcribed into cDNA, which served as template for TCR sequencing. SuperScript III was used for first-strand cDNA synthesis, primed with a 2:1 mix of oligo-dT and random hexamers. Amplification bias was assessed with a synthetic immune receptor repertoire, and residual bias was removed computationally. The study's processing was this. Raw reads were preprocessed to remove errors, and CDR3 was defined by IMGT conventions from the conserved cysteine to phenylalanine. Clonality was computed as 1 minus the Shannon entropy, with the entropy normalized by log2 of the number of productive unique TCRs. Whether scalp clones were CD4 or CD8 was inferred by matching scalp TCRbeta sequences against CD4 and CD8 repertoires sorted from blood. TCRdb provides this immuneACCESS table in a form limited to in-frame rearrangements. Some clones are lacking; in checked studies, under half of them reflect an unresolved V gene, and why the rest are absent is not known. From that table come the V and J calls and clone size; the DNA was used to work out D and trimming. The table for this sample lists approximately 150,000 clones; roughly 50% of them were counted only once. About 6.4% of the sample lies in the top ten.

Broad study findings and their caveats: Compared with normal scalp, lesional scalp had higher clonality and more expanded CD8+ clones, particularly in alopecia totalis/universalis, a pattern that suggests antigenic drive. Shared TCR sequences between patients were less evident than in mice, which may be partly attributable to HLA diversity in the patient population. Resident alphabeta T cells in normal human skin are also sequenced, complicating scalp TCR repertoire analysis, unlike mouse skin dominated by gammadelta T cells.

From alopecia areata patients, peripheral blood was collected along with lesional scalp punch biopsies. After PBMCs were isolated by density centrifugation and stained for CD3, CD4 and CD8, a FACSAria was used to sort CD4+ and CD8+ T cells. Comment on this clone: The specificity of this receptor is unknown. No base quality values were provided; no much bigger clone lies one nucleotide off.

Sequenced sample: CD4+ T cells sorted from blood. The sequence is built from TRBV19 and TRBJ1-2; the D gene identity is not certain. The clonotype comes from a human donor with alopecia areata. The nucleotide sequence reads as follows: TGTGCCAGTAGTCGGGCCCCTTTTGGAGCTAACTATGGCTACACCTTC. Its translation is CASSRAPFGANYGYTF.